This T cell receptor beta chain was sequenced for a study of CD8+ T cells in alopecia areata. Reverse transcribed after extraction, RNA yielded cDNA as the sequencing template. TCRdb's table, derived via immunoSEQ multiplex PCR, lists solely in-frame clones and lacks some. The repertoire includes under 250,000 clones, around 62% of them detected once, and approximately 0.44% sits in the top ten. It was from alopecia areata patients that lesional scalp punch biopsies and peripheral blood were collected. It was from PBMCs that CD4+ and CD8+ T cells were sorted. This clonotype was sampled from a human donor with alopecia areata. The sequences come from CD4+ T cells sorted from blood, collected at week 0.

The CDR3 nucleotides are TGTGCCTGGAGCCGAAATACAGGGGTGCGGGACATTCAGTACTTC. As protein: CAWSRNTGVRDIQYF. The chain couples TRBV30 to TRBJ2-4; TRBD1 aligns across 7 bases. Looked up from germline, CDR1 is GTSNPN and CDR2 is SVGIG (reference sequence). With V trimmed by 3 bases and J by 8 bases, 13 bases remained unmatched. This CDR3 is 15 amino acids long.